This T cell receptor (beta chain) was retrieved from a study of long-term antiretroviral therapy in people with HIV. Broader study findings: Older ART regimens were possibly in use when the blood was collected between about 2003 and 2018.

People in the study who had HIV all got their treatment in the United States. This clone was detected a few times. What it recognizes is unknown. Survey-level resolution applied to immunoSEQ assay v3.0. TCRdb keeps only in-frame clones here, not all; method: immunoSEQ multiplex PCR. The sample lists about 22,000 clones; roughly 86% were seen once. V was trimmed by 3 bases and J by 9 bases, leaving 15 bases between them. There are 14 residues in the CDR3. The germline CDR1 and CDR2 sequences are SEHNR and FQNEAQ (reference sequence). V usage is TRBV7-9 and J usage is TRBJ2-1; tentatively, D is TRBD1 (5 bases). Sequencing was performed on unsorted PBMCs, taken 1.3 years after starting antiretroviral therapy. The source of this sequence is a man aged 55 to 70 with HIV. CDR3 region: CASSLGQVVGEQFF. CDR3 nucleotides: TGTGCCAGCAGCTTGGGGCAGGTGGTCGGTGAGCAGTTCTTC.